A single sample gave rise to the 10 T cell receptor beta chains below, sequenced in a study of T cell responses to AZD1222 COVID-19 vaccine. Profiled with immunoSEQ multiplex PCR; TCRdb holds only in-frame clones, not every one. Among 150,000 or so clones listed, around 89% were seen once. The sample here was peripheral blood, taken on day 0 of AZD1222 vaccination. Source of these receptors: an adult in good health.

The chain carries TRBV11-3 and TRBJ2-7, with D tentatively TRBD1 or TRBD2 (6 bases each). CDR1 is SGHNT, CDR2 YENEEA, per germline. There are 15 residues in the CDR3. V was shortened by 0 bases and J by 3 bases, with 12 bases between the two germline ends. The CDR3 nucleotides are TGTGCCAGCAGCTTAGATGAGGGGGGACTCTACGAGCAGTACTTC. It yields the protein CASSLDEGGLYEQYF.

The DNA for the CDR3 is TGTGCCAGCAGCCGGACACTACGCAGGCGCAACTATGGCTACACCTTC. Amino acid sequence: CASSRTLRRRNYGYTF. This chain uses TRBV3-1 (or the pseudogene TRBV3-2) with TRBJ1-2; D is perhaps TRBD1 (5 bases). CDR3 length: 16 residues. The germline V and J ends were trimmed by 4 bases and 2 bases, with 17 bases remaining between them. Germline V gene lookup returns CDR1 LGHDT and CDR2 YNNKEL (reference sequence).

This chain links TRBV6-5 with TRBJ1-3; 9 nucleotides agree with TRBD1. Losses at the gene ends were 6 bases for V and 3 bases for J; bases not matched to a gene: 3. Germline assignment: CDR1 MNHEY and CDR2 SVGAGI. The CDR3 has 14 residues. CDR3 in amino acids: CASRVDRGGNTIYF. DNA of the CDR3: TGTGCCAGCAGGGTGGACAGGGGTGGAAACACCATATATTTT.

The V call is TRBV19, the J call TRBJ1-5; maybe TRBD1 (6 bases). The germline V and J ends were trimmed by 5 bases and 3 bases, with 17 bases remaining between them. CDR3 length: 16 residues. Germline CDR1 is LNHDA and CDR2 is SQIVND (reference sequence). The CDR3, as DNA: TGTGCCAGTAGTCCGCGCGGGGGCTTGGACAATCAGCCCCAGCATTTT. This codes for CASSPRGGLDNQPQHF.

Remarks on this clone: Different DNA sequences within this sample yield the same CDR3. The gene calls are TRBV12-3 or TRBV12-4 and TRBJ1-2, with a weak D call TRBD1 (5 bases). The CDR3 is made up of 11 amino acids. V was clipped by 8 bases and J by 5 bases, with 9 bases between them. Written as DNA, the CDR3 is TGTGCCAGCGGGCAGGGATATGGCTACACCTTC. Translated, it gives CASGQGYGYTF.

This clone was observed a single time. This chain connects TRBV7-9 to TRBJ1-2; D is uncertain. Germline assignment: CDR1 SEHNR and CDR2 FQNEAQ (reference sequence). V dropped 3 bases and J dropped 1 base, with 9 bases sitting between them. CDR3 length: 14 amino acids. The DNA of the CDR3 is TGTGCCAGCAGCTTGAGGACGGATAACTATGGCTACACCTTC. Its translation: CASSLRTDNYGYTF.

The chain recombines TRBV19 with TRBJ2-1; TRBD1 matches 7 bases. Germline V gene lookup returns CDR1 LNHDA and CDR2 SQIVND (reference sequence). The CDR3 is 14 amino acids. Trimming removed 5 bases from V and 1 base from J; junction bases left unmatched: 2. CDR3 amino acids: CASSWDRSYNEQFF. DNA of the CDR3: TGTGCCAGTAGTTGGGACAGATCCTACAATGAGCAGTTCTTC.

The chain has TRBV7-9 and TRBJ1-2; 7 bases align to TRBD1. Germline lookup yields CDR1 SEHNR and CDR2 FQNEAQ (reference sequence). V trimming: 5 bases; J trimming: 2 bases; junction bases outside the gene matches: 5. This CDR3 comprises 14 residues. The CDR3 bases are TGTGCCAGCAGCCCCCTGGGACAGAACTATGGCTACACCTTC. Its translation: CASSPLGQNYGYTF.

The genes are TRBV7-9 and TRBJ2-1, with D perhaps TRBD2 (6 bases). V gave up 5 bases and J gave up 7 bases, with 15 bases separating them. The CDR3 runs to 14 residues. CDR1 is SEHNR and CDR2 is FQNEAQ in the germline V gene (reference sequence). CDR3 nucleotides: TGTGCCAGCAGCCTACAGGTTGGGAGGAATGAGCAGTTCTTC. Translation gives CASSLQVGRNEQFF.

This chain joins TRBV6-2 or TRBV6-3 and TRBJ2-3, with D uncertain. The V gene lost 4 bases and the J gene lost 4 bases, with 12 bases spanning the gap. Germline V gives CDR1 MNHEY, CDR2 SVGEGT. The CDR3 is 14 residues long. CDR3 sequence reads: CASSSARLSDTQYF. CDR3 DNA sequence: TGTGCCAGCAGTTCAGCACGCCTTTCAGATACGCAGTATTTT.